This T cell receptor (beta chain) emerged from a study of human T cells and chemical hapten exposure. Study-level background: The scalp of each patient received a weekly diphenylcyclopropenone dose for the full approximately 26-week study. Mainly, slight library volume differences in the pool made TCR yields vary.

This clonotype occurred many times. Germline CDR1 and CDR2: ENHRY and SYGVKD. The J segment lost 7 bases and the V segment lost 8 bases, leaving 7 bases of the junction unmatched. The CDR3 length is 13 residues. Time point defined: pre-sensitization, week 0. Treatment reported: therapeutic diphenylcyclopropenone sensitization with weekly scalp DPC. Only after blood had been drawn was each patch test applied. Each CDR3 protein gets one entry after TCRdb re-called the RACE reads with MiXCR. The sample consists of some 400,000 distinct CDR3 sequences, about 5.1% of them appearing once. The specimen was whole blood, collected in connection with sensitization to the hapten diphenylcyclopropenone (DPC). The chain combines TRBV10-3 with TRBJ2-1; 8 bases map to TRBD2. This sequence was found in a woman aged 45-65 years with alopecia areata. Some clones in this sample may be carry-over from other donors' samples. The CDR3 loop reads CAIRGGQSNEQFF. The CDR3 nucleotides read TGTGCCATCCGGGGGGGCCAAAGTAATGAGCAGTTCTTC.